A selection of T cell receptor beta chains follows, all from one sample in a study of control samples from healthy donors and cancer patients. Data came from immunoSEQ multiplex PCR; TCRdb stores just in-frame clones and leaves some out. This table has approximately 120,000 clones, 90% appearing once. What was sequenced was blood. The origin of the receptors is a human donor in good health. The donor label of this sample is uncertain. CDR3s include the opening cysteine and the closing phenylalanine or tryptophan. The order of the fields is J gene, clone size, V gene, D gene, CDR3 length, CDR3 DNA, CDR3 protein. The D gene is left open where the match is weak. Not all rows give a size; the values are once, few, many and, for expanded clones, a class.

J gene: TRBJ1-1
clone size: once
V gene: TRBV5-1
D gene: NA
CDR3 length: 13
CDR3 DNA: TGCGCCAGCAGCTTGATCTGGAACACTGAAGCTTTCTTT
CDR3 protein: CASSLIWNTEAFF

J gene: TRBJ1-1
clone size: NA
V gene: TRBV5-1
D gene: NA
CDR3 length: 13
CDR3 DNA: TGCGCCAGCAGCTTGTCAGGGCCCACTGAAGCTTTCTTT
CDR3 protein: CASSLSGPTEAFF

J gene: TRBJ1-1
clone size: once
V gene: TRBV7-9
D gene: NA
CDR3 length: 14
CDR3 DNA: TGTGCCAGCAGCTTAGTCGGGAGGGTAACTGAAGCTTTCTTT
CDR3 protein: CASSLVGRVTEAFF

J gene: TRBJ1-2
clone size: NA
V gene: TRBV28
D gene: TRBD1
CDR3 length: 13
CDR3 DNA: TGTGCCAGCAGTTTAGGGACAGACTATGGCTACACCTTC
CDR3 protein: CASSLGTDYGYTF

J gene: TRBJ1-2
clone size: NA
V gene: TRBV18
D gene: NA
CDR3 length: 15
CDR3 DNA: TGTGCCAGCTCACCACTTGAGGACACAAACTATGGCTACACCTTC
CDR3 protein: CASSPLEDTNYGYTF

J gene: TRBJ2-2
clone size: once
V gene: TRBV6-5
D gene: TRBD1
CDR3 length: 15
CDR3 DNA: TGTGCCAGCAGCCCGGGACAGAGGAACACCGGGGAGCTGTTTTTT
CDR3 protein: CASSPGQRNTGELFF

J gene: TRBJ1-1
clone size: NA
V gene: TRBV4-3
D gene: NA
CDR3 length: 15
CDR3 DNA: TGCGCCAGCAGCCACGGACCGGGAAGGAGGGATGAAGCTTTCTTT
CDR3 protein: CASSHGPGRRDEAFF

J gene: TRBJ2-1
clone size: NA
V gene: TRBV28
D gene: TRBD1
CDR3 length: 14
CDR3 DNA: TGTGCCACACTCGACAGGGGGCTCATCAATGAGCAGTTCTTC
CDR3 protein: CATLDRGLINEQFF

J gene: TRBJ1-3
clone size: NA
V gene: TRBV11-2
D gene: NA
CDR3 length: 15
CDR3 DNA: TGTGCCAGCAGCTTAGAGGTCTTCTCTGGAAACACCATATATTTT
CDR3 protein: CASSLEVFSGNTIYF

J gene: TRBJ1-6
clone size: NA
V gene: TRBV5-5
D gene: NA
CDR3 length: 15
CDR3 DNA: TGTGCCAGCAGCGCGGGCACAGTAGGGATTCACCCCCTCCACTTT
CDR3 protein: CASSAGTVGIHPLHF